The 26 T cell receptor beta chains below were found in one sample sequenced in a study of cytomegalovirus exposure and HLA in healthy donors (dated 2017 in TCRdb). To prepare the library, the immunoSEQ multiplex PCR assay was applied. For the multiplex PCR, a mixture combining 60 forward primers for TCR Vbeta segments and 13 reverse primers for TCR Jbeta segments was used. TCRdb carries this immuneACCESS record with in-frame sequences only. Its versions omit some clonotypes, under half of them owing to an unresolved V gene in the studies checked, with the rest unexplained. The sample has roughly 100,000 clones on record, approximately 79% of them singletons. The ten largest clones capture over 4% of the sample. The sample was PBMCs. The receptors originated from a man in his fifties or sixties in good health and CMV-seropositive.

CDR3 sequence: CASSLDSGTSGRPTYEQYF. The CDR3 nucleotides are TGTGCCAGCAGCTTAGATTCCGGGACTAGCGGGAGGCCCACCTACGAGCAGTACTTC. This chain links TRBV7-8 with TRBJ2-7, with TRBD2 identical over 15 bases. The CDR3 length is 19 residues. V trimming: 1 base; J trimming: 2 bases; junction bases outside the gene matches: 9. Germline assignment: CDR1 SGHVS and CDR2 FQNEAQ.

The chain recombines TRBV7-3 with TRBJ1-6; D is possibly TRBD1 (6 bases). Trimming pared 5 bases from V and 10 bases from J, leaving 12 bases between. Germline V lookup: CDR1 SGHTA, CDR2 FQGTGA. The CDR3 length is 13 residues. CDR3 nucleotide sequence: TGTGCCAGCAGCGCCTCAGACAGGTCACCCCTCCACTTT. Protein sequence: CASSASDRSPLHF.

The J gene is TRBJ2-1, the V gene TRBV4-1, with D maybe TRBD2 (5 bases). V lost 0 bases, J lost 10 bases, and 19 bases lay in between. The CDR3 runs 16 residues. Per germline, CDR1 MGHRA and CDR2 YSYEKL. For the CDR3, the DNA is TGCGCCAGCAGCCAAGATCCGGCGGGCGCTCAGAGGGAGCAGTTCTTC. It is translated as CASSQDPAGAQREQFF.

This clone is a singleton in its sample. V gene TRBV19 combines with J gene TRBJ2-5; D perhaps matches TRBD1 (6 bases). The J call may be incorrect, as the DNA end agrees better with TRBJ2-7. The CDR3 is 14 amino acids. CDR1 and CDR2 from the germline V gene are LNHDA and SQIVND (reference sequence). DNA of the CDR3: TGTGCCAGTAGTATGGGGCAGGGGCGGTACGAGCAGTACTTC. This translates into CASSMGQGRYEQYF.

As to this clone: Relative to the germline gene, one junction end is altered; a read error may explain this. V is TRBV6-1 and J is TRBJ2-7; no definite D call. The length of the CDR3 is 16 residues. From germline, CDR1 is MNHNS and CDR2 SASEGT. The CDR3 coding sequence is TGTGGCAGCAGTGAGGTTTTAAGGAGTCCCTCCTACGAGCAGTACTTC. Its protein is CGSSEVLRSPSYEQYF.

This clone has only a few counts. V gene TRBV28 combines with J gene TRBJ2-1; D is perhaps TRBD2 (6 bases). Per germline, CDR1 MDHEN and CDR2 SYDVKM. The V and J ends lost 4 bases and 8 bases respectively, with 18 bases between them. This CDR3 is 15 amino acids long. The CDR3 DNA sequence: TGTGCCAGCAGTTCCCTTATGGGACTTACCCATGAGCAGTTCTTC. Translated, it gives CASSSLMGLTHEQFF.

The genes are TRBV6-5 and TRBJ2-2; unclear D gene. Germline lookup yields CDR1 MNHEY and CDR2 SVGAGI. The CDR3 sequence is 14 residues long. Trimming took 6 bases from V and 2 from J, leaving 10 bases between them. CDR3 loop: CASRSGRNTGELFF. The CDR3 DNA follows: TGTGCCAGCAGAAGTGGGCGTAACACCGGGGAGCTGTTTTTT.

This clone was seen a handful of times. The rearrangement links TRBV19 to TRBJ1-5, with TRBD1 matching over 8 bases. Germline CDR1 is LNHDA and CDR2 is SQIVND (reference sequence). J gave up 4 bases and V 6 bases, and 8 bases lay outside the gene matches. The CDR3 covers 15 residues. CDR3 loop: CASSQGQAGNQPQHF. Written as DNA, the CDR3 is TGTGCCAGTAGCCAGGGACAGGCGGGGAATCAGCCCCAGCATTTT.

This clone was seen a few times. This rearrangement joins TRBV6-5 to TRBJ2-7; D is perhaps TRBD2 (5 bases). V lost 9 bases and J lost 2, with 14 bases in between. Germline V gives CDR1 MNHEY, CDR2 SVGAGI. CDR3 length: 13 amino acids. The CDR3 nucleotides read TGTGCCAGTAAAATGAGCGGAGCCTACGAGCAGTACTTC. Its protein is CASKMSGAYEQYF.

V usage is TRBV14 and J usage is TRBJ2-1; TRBD2 is a possible D gene (6 bases). Germline lookup yields CDR1 SGHDN and CDR2 FVKESK. The CDR3 is made up of 16 amino acids. Trimming removed 4 bases at V and 4 bases at J, with 17 bases between. The CDR3 spells CASSLGGVAAYNEQFF. The CDR3 DNA reads TGTGCCAGCAGCCTCGGGGGAGTAGCGGCATACAATGAGCAGTTCTTC.

The chain combines TRBV10-3 with TRBJ2-3; weak D call: TRBD1 (6 bases). This CDR3 has 15 amino acids. The V gene's germline CDR1 is ENHRY and CDR2 SYGVKD. Trimming stripped 9 bases from V and 2 bases from J, with 18 bases between. CDR3 residues: CAIGAGQPNTDTQYF. CDR3 in DNA: TGTGCCATTGGGGCAGGACAGCCAAACACAGATACGCAGTATTTT.

V and J are TRBV21-1 and TRBJ2-1; TRBD2, the table's D call, lacks a check against the DNA. TRBV21-1 is a known pseudogene. The length of the CDR3 is 17 residues. CDR3 DNA: TGTGCCAGCAGCAAAGCACCCGCGGGAAAGATGGACAATGAGCAGTTCTTC. It codes for CASSKAPAGKMDNEQFF.

The chain uses TRBV27 and TRBJ1-2; D is ambiguous. Germline V gene lookup returns CDR1 MNHEY and CDR2 SMNVEV (reference sequence). V was cut by 3 bases and J by 4 bases, with 15 bases left in between. This CDR3 has 15 residues. In DNA, the CDR3 is TGTGCCAGCAGTTTGAGGAGGAATTACCCCTATGGCTACACCTTC. Protein product: CASSLRRNYPYGYTF.

J is TRBJ2-3 and V is TRBV10-3; TRBD2 agrees at 11 bases. Germline CDR1 reads ENHRY; CDR2 reads SYGVKD. This CDR3 is built from 16 residues. The V segment lost 6 bases and the J segment 5 bases; nucleotides outside the gene matches: 10. The CDR3 is CAIRATSGRGKDTQYF. CDR3 nucleotide sequence: TGTGCCATCAGAGCCACTAGCGGGAGAGGGAAAGATACGCAGTATTTT.

The rearrangement uses TRBV2 and TRBJ2-7; 8 bases map to TRBD1. This CDR3 has 15 residues. Germline V lookup: CDR1 SNHLY, CDR2 FYNNEI. V was clipped by 3 bases and J by 2 bases; unmatched bases: 6. In DNA form, the CDR3 reads TGTGCCAGCAGTGATCGGACAGGGTGGGCCTACGAGCAGTACTTC. Its protein product is CASSDRTGWAYEQYF.

The chain has TRBV18 and TRBJ2-7, with a tentative D call TRBD2 (6 bases). CDR3 length: 13 residues. V lost 3 bases and J lost 3, with 9 bases in between. Per germline, CDR1 KGHSH and CDR2 LQKENI. The CDR3 reads CASSPGRHYEQYF. Written as DNA, the CDR3 is TGTGCCAGCTCACCCGGGAGACACTACGAGCAGTACTTC.

The chain is built from TRBV4-3 and TRBJ2-5, with D tentatively TRBD2 (6 bases). CDR1 and CDR2 (germline): LGHNA, YSLEER. V was clipped by 6 bases and J by 4 bases, with 9 bases between them. The CDR3 covers 12 residues. CDR3 region: CASRLGGETQYF. The CDR3 DNA follows: TGCGCCAGCAGATTGGGGGGAGAGACCCAGTACTTC.

This clone was counted between two and nine times. This sequence joins TRBV11-2 and TRBJ1-5, with D unclear. Deletions cut 1 base from V and 2 bases from J, with 6 bases between. The CDR3 is 14 amino acids. The V gene's germline CDR1 is SGHAT and CDR2 FQNNGV. CDR3 loop: CASSLAGGNQPQHF. In DNA, the CDR3 is TGTGCCAGCAGCTTAGCCGGAGGCAATCAGCCCCAGCATTTT.

The chain links TRBV10-1 to TRBJ2-7; 7 bases fit TRBD2. V gave up 0 bases and J gave up 4 bases; unmatched junction bases: 12. The CDR3 contains 17 residues. Germline loops: CDR1 WNHNN, CDR2 SYGVQD (reference sequence). The DNA of the CDR3 is TGCGCCAGCAGTGAGTCGTTTTCAGCAGGGACTACGTACGAGCAGTACTTC. As protein: CASSESFSAGTTYEQYF.

This clone was observed once. The chain links TRBV19 to TRBJ2-3; tentatively, D is TRBD1 (6 bases). The CDR3 covers 15 residues. The ends were cut back, 5 bases at V and 6 bases at J, with 18 bases in the middle. Looked up from germline, CDR1 is LNHDA and CDR2 is SQIVND (reference sequence). Here the CDR3 reads CASSLKGGRGDTQYF. CDR3 DNA sequence: TGTGCCAGTAGTTTAAAGGGCGGAAGGGGGGATACGCAGTATTTT.

The rearrangement joins TRBV6-5 to TRBJ2-7; D uncertain. Trimming cost V 2 bases and J 1 base, with 15 bases left between them. The CDR3 contains 16 residues. Germline values: CDR1 MNHEY, CDR2 SVGAGI. The CDR3 region is CASSYGSLVGSYEQYF. CDR3 DNA: TGTGCCAGCAGTTACGGTAGTCTAGTCGGGTCCTACGAGCAGTACTTC.

The chain links TRBV7-2 to TRBJ2-5; the D is unclear. The CDR3 is 11 amino acids. The germline V gene encodes CDR1 SGHTA and CDR2 FQGNSA. Trimming took off 4 bases at V and 5 bases at J, with 5 bases between the two ends. The CDR3 nucleotides are TGTGCCAGCAGCTATCTGGAGACCCAGTACTTC. Translating gives CASSYLETQYF.

This clone was detected only a few times. The V and J genes are TRBV25-1 and TRBJ2-4; the D is unclear. V dropped 3 bases and J dropped 0 bases, with 15 bases sitting between them. This CDR3 is 17 amino acids long. Germline V lookup: CDR1 MGHDK, CDR2 SYGVNS. CDR3 region: CASSDPPRLLAKNIQYF. Here the CDR3 DNA reads TGTGCCAGCAGTGATCCTCCCCGCCTACTAGCCAAAAACATTCAGTACTTC.

This chain joins TRBV21-1 and TRBJ2-7; the table calls TRBD1, which could not be checked here. TRBV21-1 is a recognized pseudogene. This CDR3 has 18 amino acids. CDR3 in DNA: TGTGCCAGCAGCAAAGGATCAAGCCGGGACAGGGATAGTGACGAGCAGTACTTC. Residues: CASSKGSSRDRDSDEQYF.

This clone has more than one count but fewer than ten. A junction boundary mismatches the germline segment, possibly from a read error. V usage is TRBV7-9 and J usage is TRBJ2-7, with 8 bases that match TRBD2. CDR1 is SEHNR, CDR2 FQNEAQ, per germline (reference sequence). This CDR3 spans 14 amino acids. The CDR3 sequence: CSSRPGGGGSEQYF. CDR3 DNA sequence: TGTTCCAGCAGGCCGGGGGGGGGTGGTTCCGAGCAGTACTTC.

The CDR3 is CASSNVGLTIGEQFF. DNA of the CDR3: TGTGCCAGCAGTAACGTAGGACTCACTATAGGGGAGCAGTTCTTC. The chain has TRBV2 and TRBJ2-1, with D tentatively TRBD2 (5 bases). V lost 5 bases and J lost 10, with 21 bases in between. Germline V gene sequence: CDR1 SNHLY, CDR2 FYNNEI. CDR3 size: 15 residues.